The entry below gives a single TCR beta chain sequence along with its context. What it binds is unknown. The data belong to a study of T cell responses to AZD1222 COVID-19 vaccine. Trimming took 1 base from V and 1 from J, leaving 4 bases between them. Per germline, CDR1 SGHTA and CDR2 FQGNSA. The CDR3 is made up of 13 amino acids. Whether given at about 4 or about 12 weeks, second doses were pooled. Profiled with immunoSEQ multiplex PCR; TCRdb holds only in-frame clones, not every one. The data show roughly 120,000 clones, just over 90% seen once. Whole-study results and caveats: At 160-218 and 743-854, vaccine-associated CD4 TCRs were dominant, and they spanned spike. The reported proportion of spike-specific TCRs targeting unmutated variant regions was nearly half. Mostly white British, mostly female donors; authors suggested clonal diversity may be underestimated.

This clonotype was obtained from an adult who received the AZD1222 COVID-19 vaccine. The chain recombines TRBV7-2 with TRBJ2-5; D unclear. The input for sequencing was peripheral blood, taken 28 days after the second AZD1222 dose. The CDR3 DNA reads TGTGCCAGCAGCTTAGGGCCCCAAGAGACCCAGTACTTC. It translates to CASSLGPQETQYF. The entire variable domain, with the rest obtained from reference TRBV7-2 and TRBJ2-5, is as follows: GAGVSQSPSNKVTEKGKDVELRCDPISGHTALYWYRQSLGQGLEFLIYFQGNSAPDKSGLPSDRFSAERTGGSVSTLTIQRTQQEDSAVYLCASSLGPQETQYFGPGTRLLVL.